Here is one T cell receptor beta chain with its context. The target antigen is unknown. This CDR3 is built from 15 residues. The germline V gene has CDR1 SGHTA and CDR2 FQGNSA. V lost 5 bases, J lost 5 bases, and 8 bases stayed unmatched. The sample is drawn from a study of identical twins. Template switching, a step in the protocol, added a universal primer site, and cDNA carried unique molecular identifiers. MiXCR was run by TCRdb on the 5' RACE reads, yielding one entry per CDR3 protein. The sample records hundreds of thousands of distinct CDR3 sequences, roughly 7% being singletons. Study-wide results and limits: Models underestimated out-of-frame TCR alpha sharing in monozygotic twins.

The sample was also linked to a second study, of yellow fever vaccine responses in identical twins.

This clonotype originated in a woman younger than 30 in good health. What was sequenced was memory (CD45RO+) T cells sorted from blood. J is TRBJ2-4 and V is TRBV7-2, with TRBD1 identical over 8 bases. The CDR3 reads CASSPGTGGENIQYF. The CDR3 DNA sequence: TGTGCCAGCAGCCCGGGAACAGGGGGTGAAAACATTCAGTACTTC.